Each of the 32 T cell receptor beta chains below was sequenced from the same sample in a study of T-cell reconstitution after alpha-beta-depleted transplantation in children. A TCRbeta library incorporating unique molecular identifiers was prepared. TCRdb redid the calling of the PCR reads with MiXCR, one entry per CDR3 protein. The sample shows around 240,000 distinct CDR3 sequences, around 7.8% of them seen only once. Here the sequenced sample was PBMCs, mostly from graft donor cells, taken 180 days after TCRalphabeta/CD19-depleted stem cell transplant. These receptors were collected from a male patient younger than 18 who had a stem cell transplant for acute lymphoblastic leukemia, so the T cells may come from the graft donor.

This clonotype was picked up many times. The CDR3 DNA follows: TGCAGTGCTACCAACAGGGGTTGGGGGGAGACCCAGTACTTC. This codes for CSATNRGWGETQYF. J is TRBJ2-5 and V is TRBV20-1; 7 bases match TRBD1. Germline V lookup: CDR1 DFQATT, CDR2 SNEGSKA (reference sequence). The CDR3 is 14 residues long. Trimming removed 4 bases from V and 5 bases from J; junction bases left unmatched: 10.

This clonotype has at least ten counts. The J gene is TRBJ1-1, the V gene TRBV7-9; TRBD1 matches at 8 bases. The CDR3 runs to 18 residues. Trimming removed 2 bases from V and 0 bases from J; junction bases left unmatched: 11. Per the germline V gene, CDR1 is SEHNR and CDR2 is FQNEAQ (reference sequence). CDR3 amino acids: CASSLNGRGLLMNTEAFF. Here the CDR3 DNA reads TGTGCCAGCAGCTTAAACGGCAGGGGGCTGTTAATGAACACTGAAGCTTTCTTT. Variable domain in full (rest from reference TRBV7-9 and TRBJ1-1): DTGVSQNPRHKITKRGQNVTFRCDPISEHNRLYWYRQTLGQGPEFLTYFQNEAQLEKSRLLSDRFSAERPKGSFSTLEIQRTEQGDSAMYLCASSLNGRGLLMNTEAFFGQGTRLTVV.

The CDR3: CTCSLARYVTGTNTEAFF. CDR3 DNA sequence: TGTACCTGCAGTTTAGCGCGGTATGTGACAGGAACGAACACTGAAGCTTTCTTT. The gene calls are TRBV12-3 or TRBV12-4 and TRBJ1-1; D is possibly TRBD1 (6 bases). The CDR3 contains 18 residues.

This clonotype was seen many times. Written as DNA, the CDR3 is TGCAGTGCTAGCGAGCGGCCTAACAATGAGCAGTTCTTC. Protein sequence: CSASERPNNEQFF. This chain joins TRBV20-1 and TRBJ2-1; TRBD2 is a possible D gene (5 bases). Trimming stripped 3 bases from V and 5 bases from J, with 11 bases between. This CDR3 is built from 13 residues. Per germline, CDR1 DFQATT and CDR2 SNEGSKA (reference sequence).

This clonotype has at least ten counts. The rearrangement links TRBV19 to TRBJ2-7; 7 bases are shared with TRBD2. This CDR3 is 14 amino acids long. V was pared by 4 bases and J by 0 bases, with 3 bases of the junction left unmatched. Germline values: CDR1 LNHDA, CDR2 SQIVND (reference sequence). CDR3 sequence: CASSRRELSYEQYF. For the CDR3, the DNA is TGTGCCAGTAGTAGGCGGGAGCTCTCCTACGAGCAGTACTTC.

In this sample, this clonotype turned up many times. The V gene is TRBV20-1, the J gene TRBJ1-1; D ambiguous. The CDR3 extends over 15 amino acids. Per germline, CDR1 DFQATT and CDR2 SNEGSKA (reference sequence). Deletions cut 4 bases from V and 1 base from J, with 16 bases between. CDR3 residues: CSAKLPRPGNTEAFF. In DNA, the CDR3 is TGCAGTGCTAAATTACCCCGACCGGGGAACACTGAAGCTTTCTTT.

The sample holds many counts of this clonotype. This rearrangement joins TRBV4-1 to TRBJ2-7; 7 nucleotides line up with TRBD2. The CDR3 is 17 residues long. The germline CDR1 and CDR2 sequences are MGHRA and YSYEKL. V lost 0 bases and J lost 4; bases outside the gene matches: 12. CDR3 amino acids: CASSQESLRGSRYEQYF. The CDR3 coding sequence is TGCGCCAGCAGCCAAGAATCCCTCCGCGGGAGTCGGTACGAGCAGTACTTC.

This clonotype rates as medium-sized. The rearrangement links TRBV7-2 to TRBJ2-7; unclear D gene. V lost 5 bases, J lost 2 bases, and 16 bases lay in between. The germline V gene encodes CDR1 SGHTA and CDR2 FQGNSA. CDR3 length: 15 amino acids. In DNA form, the CDR3 reads TGTGCCAGCAGCATTGGTGGTAGTCCCGCCTACGAGCAGTACTTC. Its translation: CASSIGGSPAYEQYF. The variable domain in full, with the rest retrieved from reference TRBV7-2 and TRBJ2-7, is GAGVSQSPSNKVTEKGKDVELRCDPISGHTALYWYRQSLGQGLEFLIYFQGNSAPDKSGLPSDRFSAERTGGSVSTLTIQRTQQEDSAVYLCASSIGGSPAYEQYFGPGTRLTVT.

There are many counts of this clonotype. J is TRBJ2-1 and V is TRBV12-3 or TRBV12-4; the match to TRBD1 covers 10 bases. This CDR3 region has 15 residues. V shed 3 bases and J 5 bases; nucleotides not matched to a gene: 4. CDR3 bases: TGTGCCAGCAGTTTCAGACAGGGGGCCAACAATGAGCAGTTCTTC. Its protein is CASSFRQGANNEQFF.

This clonotype was seen at least ten times. The V and J genes are TRBV20-1 and TRBJ2-5; 8 bases map to TRBD2. Unmatched junction bases numbered 12, after V lost 8 bases and J lost 7 bases. Looked up from germline, CDR1 is DFQATT and CDR2 is SNEGSKA (reference sequence). The CDR3 is 13 amino acids. CDR3 DNA sequence: TGCAGTTTCCCGGGGGGGCAGATAGGGACCCAGTACTTC. It codes for CSFPGGQIGTQYF.

This clonotype was recorded many times. The rearrangement joins TRBV12-3 or TRBV12-4 to TRBJ1-2, with D tentatively TRBD1 (5 bases). The V end lost 6 bases, the J end lost 7 bases, and 15 bases lay between the germline ends. This CDR3 region has 13 residues. The CDR3 loop is CASSPGTGPGYTF. The CDR3 nucleotides are TGTGCCAGCAGCCCCGGGACGGGCCCTGGCTACACCTTC.

This clonotype was counted ten times or more. The rearrangement uses TRBV14 and TRBJ1-6, with D possibly matching TRBD1 (5 bases). CDR3 size: 14 residues. V was trimmed by 4 bases and J by 10 bases, leaving 14 bases between them. Germline CDR1 reads SGHDN; CDR2 reads FVKESK. The chain's CDR3 is CASSRAGLRSPLHF. CDR3 nucleotides: TGTGCCAGCAGCCGGGCAGGGTTGCGGTCACCCCTCCACTTT.

Many counts were recorded for this clonotype. The chain carries TRBV5-6 and TRBJ2-5; TRBD1 is a possible D gene (6 bases). Germline CDR1 SGHDT, CDR2 YYEEEE. V lost 3 bases, J lost 5 bases, and 17 bases lay in between. This CDR3 region has 15 residues. CDR3 sequence (DNA): TGTGCCAGCAGCTCAGGACAGAGAAGGGCGGAGACCCAGTACTTC. It translates to CASSSGQRRAETQYF.

At least ten counts were recorded for this clonotype. The rearrangement links TRBV7-2 to TRBJ2-1; tentative D call: TRBD2 (7 bases). From germline, CDR1 is SGHTA and CDR2 FQGNSA. V gave up 3 bases and J gave up 7 bases, with 19 bases separating them. This CDR3 spans 16 amino acids. The CDR3 DNA reads as TGTGCCAGCAGCTTTACCCGGGGGGCAATGGGAAATGAGCAGTTCTTC. This translates into CASSFTRGAMGNEQFF. Full variable domain (outside the CDR3, taken from reference TRBV7-2 and TRBJ2-1): GAGVSQSPSNKVTEKGKDVELRCDPISGHTALYWYRQSLGQGLEFLIYFQGNSAPDKSGLPSDRFSAERTGGSVSTLTIQRTQQEDSAVYLCASSFTRGAMGNEQFFGPGTRLTVL.

This clonotype was seen ten or more times. This chain links TRBV16 with TRBJ2-5; 8 bases fit TRBD1. Trimming took 0 bases from V and 5 from J; bases not matched to a gene: 5. Germline V CDR1 and CDR2: KGHSY, FQNENV. The CDR3 is 15 amino acids. As DNA, the CDR3 is TGTGCCAGCAGCCAATCCGTTGGACAGGGTGAGACCCAGTACTTC. Translation gives CASSQSVGQGETQYF.

This clonotype was counted at least ten times. The chain combines TRBV3-1 with TRBJ2-3; TRBD2 might be the D (7 bases). The germline V and J ends were trimmed by 0 bases and 5 bases, with 15 bases remaining between them. Per the germline V gene, CDR1 is LGHDT and CDR2 is YNNKEL (reference sequence). This CDR3 has 16 residues. CDR3 loop: CASSQDLRGARDTQYF. In DNA, the CDR3 is TGTGCCAGCAGCCAAGATCTCCGGGGGGCGCGAGATACGCAGTATTTT.

This clonotype was picked up many times. The chain uses TRBV7-9 and TRBJ1-3; a weak D match, TRBD1 (5 bases). The CDR3 loop spans 15 amino acids. V was pared by 5 bases and J by 0 bases, with 11 bases between. The germline CDR1 and CDR2 sequences are SEHNR and FQNEAQ (reference sequence). CDR3 DNA: TGTGCCAGCAGCGACCGGGACGTCTCTGGAAACACCATATATTTT. Amino acid sequence: CASSDRDVSGNTIYF.

Many counts were recorded for this clonotype. This rearrangement joins TRBV28 to TRBJ2-7; D is ambiguous. V was pared by 6 bases and J by 3 bases, with 9 bases between. The CDR3 consists of 12 residues. CDR1 and CDR2 from the germline V gene are MDHEN and SYDVKM. The CDR3 coding sequence is TGTGCCAGCAGAACCTTAGACTACGAGCAGTACTTC. Translation gives CASRTLDYEQYF.

This clonotype was seen repeatedly, ten times or more. The chain carries TRBV21-1 and TRBJ2-5; the D call TRBD2 from the table was never checked on the DNA. TRBV21-1 is listed as a pseudogene. The CDR3 extends over 16 amino acids. The CDR3 coding sequence is TGTGCCAGCAGCAAAGCCGCAGCGGGTGCAGGGGAGACCCAGTACTTC. Translated: CASSKAAAGAGETQYF.

This clonotype has at least ten counts. The V and J genes are TRBV5-1 and TRBJ2-1, with TRBD2 identical over 14 bases. Trimming at V came to 3 bases and at J to 7 bases, leaving 6 bases not matched to a gene. Per the germline V gene, CDR1 is SGHRS and CDR2 is YFSETQ. This CDR3 has 16 residues. In DNA form, the CDR3 reads TGCGCCAGCAGCTGGGGGACTAGCGGGAGATGGAATGAGCAGTTCTTC. Its protein product is CASSWGTSGRWNEQFF.

This clonotype showed up just once. The chain is built from TRBV19 and TRBJ2-7; TRBD2 is a possible D gene (6 bases). The germline V and J ends were trimmed by 10 bases and 5 bases, with 12 bases remaining between them. CDR1 and CDR2 (germline): LNHDA, SQIVND (reference sequence). The CDR3 is 11 amino acids. The CDR3 is CATSGVNEQYF. The CDR3 region has the DNA TGTGCCACCTCGGGAGTTAACGAGCAGTACTTC.

This clonotype was found many times. V is TRBV28 and J is TRBJ1-1; TRBD1 is a possible D gene (5 bases). Germline V CDR1 and CDR2: MDHEN, SYDVKM. This CDR3 contains 11 residues. V was shortened by 6 bases and J by 7 bases, with 9 bases between the two germline ends. CDR3 region: CASSTGLEAFF. The DNA for the CDR3 is TGTGCCAGCAGCACAGGCCTTGAAGCTTTCTTT.

In this sample, this clonotype turned up many times. The chain combines TRBV6-6 with TRBJ1-1; D uncertain. This CDR3 has 13 amino acids. The germline V and J ends were trimmed by 6 bases and 6 bases, with 14 bases remaining between them. Per germline, CDR1 MNHNY and CDR2 SVGAGI (reference sequence). CDR3 in DNA: TGTGCCAGCAGAATACTAGGCGGGCCTGAAGCTTTCTTT. Its protein product is CASRILGGPEAFF.

This clonotype was seen many times. The chain is built from TRBV6-4 and TRBJ2-1; D is ambiguous. Germline loops: CDR1 MRHNA, CDR2 SNTAGT. V shed 6 bases and J shed 4 bases, with 4 bases lying between them. CDR3 size: 11 residues. CDR3 region: CASRPYNEQFF. In DNA, the CDR3 is TGTGCCAGCAGACCTTACAATGAGCAGTTCTTC.

This clonotype was counted at least ten times. The V and J genes are TRBV6-5 and TRBJ2-1; 13 nucleotides match TRBD2. Trimming took 6 bases from V and 15 from J; bases not matched to a gene: 5. Germline V gene lookup returns CDR1 MNHEY and CDR2 SVGAGI. The CDR3 is 12 residues long. In nucleotides, the CDR3 is TGTGCCAGCAGCAGGACTAGCGGGAGTGTGTTCTTC. Its protein is CASSRTSGSVFF.

The chain employs TRBV6-4 and TRBJ2-1; tentative D call: TRBD2 (6 bases). The germline V gene encodes CDR1 MRHNA and CDR2 SNTAGT. The CDR3 consists of 14 residues. Trimming cost V 3 bases and J 12 bases, with 18 bases left between them. In DNA form, the CDR3 reads TGTGCCAGCAGTGAGGGTCGACTACTAGCCCGGCAGTTCTTC. Translating gives CASSEGRLLARQFF.

This clonotype was detected ten times or more. V usage is TRBV5-4 and J usage is TRBJ2-7; 7 bases are shared with TRBD2. Germline lookup yields CDR1 SGHNT and CDR2 YYREEE (reference sequence). J lost 6 bases, V lost 0 bases, and 9 bases had no gene match. The CDR3 consists of 15 residues. CDR3 sequence (DNA): TGTGCCAGCAGCTTGGCCGGGCGGGAGTGGGGCGAGCAGTACTTC. Translated, it gives CASSLAGREWGEQYF.

This clonotype came up many times. The V gene is TRBV20-1, the J gene TRBJ1-2, with D maybe TRBD1 (6 bases). This CDR3 has 13 amino acids. CDR1 DFQATT and CDR2 SNEGSKA come from the germline V gene (reference sequence). V was shortened by 0 bases and J by 5 bases, with 10 bases between the two germline ends. CDR3 sequence: CSARDRGWYGYTF. In DNA form, the CDR3 reads TGCAGTGCTAGAGACAGGGGATGGTATGGCTACACCTTC.

This chain uses TRBV7-2 with TRBJ1-6, with D perhaps TRBD1 (6 bases). From germline, CDR1 is SGHTA and CDR2 FQGNSA. V was pared by 4 bases and J by 7 bases, with 14 bases between. The CDR3 length is 15 residues. The CDR3 is CASSSVSDRNSPLHF. The DNA of the CDR3 is TGTGCCAGCAGCTCTGTTTCTGACAGGAATTCACCCCTCCACTTT. Using reference TRBV7-2 and TRBJ1-6 for the parts outside the CDR3, the full variable domain is GAGVSQSPSNKVTEKGKDVELRCDPISGHTALYWYRQSLGQGLEFLIYFQGNSAPDKSGLPSDRFSAERTGGSVSTLTIQRTQQEDSAVYLCASSSVSDRNSPLHFGNGTRLTVT.

For this clonotype: This clone may be a read error of a much larger clone one base away. The genes are TRBV5-4 and TRBJ2-6; possible D gene TRBD1, 5 bases. CDR1 and CDR2 from the germline V gene are SGHNT and YYREEE (reference sequence). The CDR3 is 16 residues long. The CDR3: CASSLEGPLGANGLTF. CDR3 nucleotides: TGTGCCAGCAGCTTGGAGGGCCCCCTAGGGGCCAACGGCCTGACTTTC.

This clonotype occurred a few times. The V and J genes are TRBV20-1 and TRBJ1-6, with D unclear. Trimming took 0 bases from V and 10 from J, leaving 7 bases between them. The CDR3 is 12 residues long. Germline CDR1 DFQATT, CDR2 SNEGSKA (reference sequence). The CDR3 bases are TGCAGTGCTAGAGAAGGACTCTCACCCCTCCACTTT. Residues: CSAREGLSPLHF.

This clonotype appeared many times. The V and J genes are TRBV5-1 and TRBJ2-7, with D tentatively TRBD1 (6 bases). The germline V gene has CDR1 SGHRS and CDR2 YFSETQ. The CDR3 has 14 residues. V lost 1 base and J 3 bases, leaving 11 bases between the germline ends. The CDR3 spells CASSLSGTLYEQYF. In nucleotides, the CDR3 is TGCGCCAGCAGCTTGTCCGGGACACTCTACGAGCAGTACTTC.